This TCR beta chain was captured in a study of blood T cell repertoires in COVID-19. Study in general: From T cells, B-cell-depleted T cells, or PBMCs came the material, which was cDNA or gDNA.

As processed by the authors: By means of reference gene primer amplification, nucleated cell counts were estimated. Repertoires were generated with immunoSEQ multiplex PCR, while TCRdb's copy carries only in-frame clones and drops some. D and trimming come from the DNA, and the V and J calls and clone size come from that table. The data hold about 490,000 clones, with 70% to 90% observed a single time. The germline CDR1 and CDR2 sequences are SGHAT and FQNNGV. The CDR3 is 16 amino acids. V lost 3 bases, J lost 0 bases, and 15 bases lay in between. This TCR was recovered from a human donor in a cohort sampled during active COVID-19. Sequencing was done on a sample of peripheral blood. The chain joins TRBV11-2 to TRBJ2-7; D remains unclear. CDR3 DNA: TGTGCCAGCAGCTTTTCCAGCGCCGTTTTCTCCTACGAGCAGTACTTC. It translates to CASSFSSAVFSYEQYF.